Below are 24 T cell receptor beta chains sequenced from a single sample in a study of shared clonotypes between healthy human individuals. Produced via immunoSEQ multiplex PCR; TCRdb's table is partial and in-frame only. The sample has approximately 980,000 clones, 70% to 85% seen once. The sequenced sample consisted of memory CD4+ T cells sorted from blood. Noted subset: CD45RA-negative fraction. The origin of the receptors is a man between 18 and 35 years old in good health.

CDR3 sequence (DNA): TGCGCCAGCAGTGAGTCCCCGGAAGATACGCAGTATTTT. Encoded protein: CASSESPEDTQYF. This rearrangement joins TRBV10-1 to TRBJ2-3; D not certain. CDR1 and CDR2 (germline): WNHNN, SYGVQD (reference sequence). Trimming removed 0 bases at V and 5 bases at J, with 6 bases between. The CDR3 runs 13 residues.

The rearrangement joins TRBV28 to TRBJ1-6, with 9 bases lining up with TRBD1. This CDR3 comprises 14 residues. Per germline, CDR1 MDHEN and CDR2 SYDVKM. The ends lost 6 bases at V and 10 bases at J; junction bases unmatched: 7. CDR3 in amino acids: CASSYRGLFSPLHF. The CDR3 DNA is TGTGCCAGCAGCTACAGGGGGCTATTCTCACCCCTCCACTTT. The full variable domain, in which reference TRBV28 and TRBJ1-6 provide the parts outside the CDR3, is DVKVTQSSRYLVKRTGEKVFLECVQDMDHENMFWYRQDPGLGLRLIYFSYDVKMKEKGDIPEGYSVSREKKERFSLILESASTNQTSMYLCASSYRGLFSPLHFGNGTRLTVT.

The chain employs TRBV4-1 and TRBJ2-3; D gene unclear. V was trimmed by 0 bases and J by 0 bases, leaving 10 bases between them. Per the germline V gene, CDR1 is MGHRA and CDR2 is YSYEKL. The length of the CDR3 is 16 residues. The CDR3 DNA reads as TGCGCCAGCAGCCAAGACCGGTACGGGAGCACAGATACGCAGTATTTT. Protein sequence: CASSQDRYGSTDTQYF.

This clone was recorded a few times. J is TRBJ1-2 and V is TRBV7-9; no reliable D call. Trimming shortened V by 5 bases and J by 4 bases, and 8 bases separated the two germline ends. Germline CDR1 is SEHNR and CDR2 is FQNEAQ (reference sequence). The CDR3 runs 12 residues. CDR3 bases: TGTGCCAGCAGCCATCGGGTCTATGGCTACACCTTC. Amino acid sequence: CASSHRVYGYTF.

V gene TRBV4-1 combines with J gene TRBJ2-3; D possibly corresponds to TRBD2 (6 bases). The germline gives CDR1 MGHRA, CDR2 YSYEKL. The length of the CDR3 is 15 residues. V was clipped by 1 base and J by 2 bases, with 10 bases between them. The CDR3 loop is CASSQGGLITDTQYF. The CDR3 DNA follows: TGCGCCAGCAGCCAAGGGGGACTTATCACAGATACGCAGTATTTT.

The chain employs TRBV7-2 and TRBJ2-3; 7 bases line up with TRBD1. V dropped 5 bases and J dropped 6; count of bases not matched to a gene: 14. There are 16 residues in the CDR3. Per germline, CDR1 SGHTA and CDR2 FQGNSA. The CDR3 is CASSGRRPGGDDTQYF. The CDR3 bases are TGTGCCAGCAGCGGCAGGAGGCCAGGGGGAGATGATACGCAGTATTTT.

J is TRBJ1-4 and V is TRBV12-5; TRBD1 might be the D (5 bases). V was trimmed by 5 bases and J by 7 bases, leaving 5 bases between them. There are 11 residues in the CDR3. Looked up from germline, CDR1 is LGHNT and CDR2 is FRNRAP. The CDR3 protein is CASGDSEKLFF. CDR3 in DNA: TGTGCTAGTGGTGACAGTGAAAAACTGTTTTTT.

This clone has more than one count but fewer than ten. The chain uses TRBV28 and TRBJ2-3; 7 bases match TRBD2. The CDR3 extends over 16 amino acids. V shed 8 bases and J 0 bases; nucleotides not matched to a gene: 11. Germline V gives CDR1 MDHEN, CDR2 SYDVKM. CDR3 in amino acids: CASPLRGSSSTDTQYF. Written as DNA, the CDR3 is TGTGCCAGCCCCTTGCGGGGGTCCTCTAGCACAGATACGCAGTATTTT. The full variable domain, completed using reference TRBV28 and TRBJ2-3, is DVKVTQSSRYLVKRTGEKVFLECVQDMDHENMFWYRQDPGLGLRLIYFSYDVKMKEKGDIPEGYSVSREKKERFSLILESASTNQTSMYLCASPLRGSSSTDTQYFGPGTRLTVL.

The CDR3 nucleotides read TGTGCCAGCAGCTTGGGGCTAGACGGCACAGATACGCAGTATTTT. Translation: CASSLGLDGTDTQYF. The J gene is TRBJ2-3, the V gene TRBV5-4; the D is unclear. This CDR3 spans 15 amino acids. Trimming left V 0 bases short and J 1 base short, with 9 bases between. CDR1 SGHNT and CDR2 YYREEE come from the germline V gene (reference sequence).

The rearrangement joins TRBV7-6 to TRBJ2-7; 7 nucleotides align to TRBD1. V dropped 3 bases and J dropped 7; count of bases not matched to a gene: 12. This CDR3 contains 15 residues. Germline loops: CDR1 SGHVS, CDR2 FNYEAQ. DNA of the CDR3: TGTGCCAGCAGCTTGGGACAGAACTTTTTGGGGGAGCAGTACTTC. Its protein product is CASSLGQNFLGEQYF.

V is TRBV7-9 and J is TRBJ2-3; the D gene is possibly TRBD2 (5 bases). This CDR3 is 15 amino acids long. Trimming cost V 3 bases and J 2 bases, with 12 bases left between them. Germline V gives CDR1 SEHNR, CDR2 FQNEAQ (reference sequence). CDR3 nucleotides: TGTGCCAGCAGCTTCGGACTTTCAAACACAGATACGCAGTATTTT. Translated: CASSFGLSNTDTQYF.

This clone came up a few times. This sequence joins TRBV5-1 and TRBJ2-3, with 8 positions matching TRBD1. The CDR3 extends over 16 amino acids. The germline CDR1 and CDR2 sequences are SGHRS and YFSETQ. V shed 0 bases, J shed 3 bases, and the junction held 6 bases outside the gene matches. CDR3 coding DNA: TGCGCCAGCAGCTTGGACAGGGGGGACTGGACAGATACGCAGTATTTT. This sequence encodes CASSLDRGDWTDTQYF.

The table lists this clone with a few counts. This rearrangement joins TRBV5-1 to TRBJ2-3; D may be TRBD1 (6 bases). V was clipped by 3 bases and J by 4 bases, with 12 bases between them. The CDR3 length is 14 residues. Germline V gene sequence: CDR1 SGHRS, CDR2 YFSETQ. DNA for the CDR3: TGCGCCAGCAGCTCAACCGCAGGGGCAGATACGCAGTATTTT. Translated: CASSSTAGADTQYF. Full variable domain (missing parts from reference TRBV5-1 and TRBJ2-3): KAGVTQTPRYLIKTRGQQVTLSCSPISGHRSVSWYQQTPGQGLQFLFEYFSETQRNKGNFPGRFSGRQFSNSRSEMNVSTLELGDSALYLCASSSTAGADTQYFGPGTRLTVL.

This CDR3 reads CASSEITIHRAEAFF. In DNA, the CDR3 is TGCGCCAGCAGTGAGATCACTATTCACAGGGCTGAAGCTTTCTTT. This chain connects TRBV10-1 to TRBJ1-1; weak D call: TRBD1 (6 bases). This CDR3 comprises 15 residues. V lost 2 bases and J 6 bases, leaving 16 bases between the germline ends. CDR1 WNHNN and CDR2 SYGVQD come from the germline V gene (reference sequence).

The chain recombines TRBV19 with TRBJ1-2, with D unclear. Germline loops: CDR1 LNHDA, CDR2 SQIVND (reference sequence). Trimming stripped 5 bases from V and 8 bases from J, with 15 bases between. The CDR3 extends over 13 amino acids. CDR3 sequence (DNA): TGTGCCAGTAGTGTCGGACGGGAACGCGGCTACACCTTC. Its translation is CASSVGRERGYTF. The full variable domain, completed using reference TRBV19 and TRBJ1-2, is DGGITQSPKYLFRKEGQNVTLSCEQNLNHDAMYWYRQDPGQGLRLIYYSQIVNDFQKGDIAEGYSVSREKKESFPLTVTSAQKNPTAFYLCASSVGRERGYTFGSGTRLTVV.

The chain employs TRBV5-4 and TRBJ2-3, with TRBD1 matching 10 bases. With V trimmed by 3 bases and J by 4 bases, 5 bases remained unmatched. There are 15 residues in the CDR3. CDR1 and CDR2 (germline): SGHNT, YYREEE (reference sequence). CDR3 sequence (DNA): TGTGCCAGCAGCTCAACCGGGACAGGGGCAGATACGCAGTATTTT. Translated: CASSSTGTGADTQYF.

J is TRBJ2-6 and V is TRBV6-1; the D gene is possibly TRBD1 (5 bases). Trimming removed 4 bases at V and 8 bases at J, with 12 bases between. The CDR3 is 14 residues long. Per germline, CDR1 MNHNS and CDR2 SASEGT. The CDR3 DNA sequence: TGTGCCAGCAGTGTCGGAAGGACATCCAACGTCCTGACTTTC. Amino acid sequence: CASSVGRTSNVLTF.

This chain joins TRBV7-9 and TRBJ2-1; TRBD2 aligns across 9 bases. CDR1 SEHNR and CDR2 FQNEAQ come from the germline V gene (reference sequence). V gave up 8 bases and J gave up 1 base; unmatched junction bases: 9. CDR3 size: 16 residues. The CDR3 sequence: CASRRVAGVSYNEQFF. The CDR3 coding sequence is TGTGCCAGCCGAAGGGTAGCGGGGGTGTCCTACAATGAGCAGTTCTTC.

This clone was detected only a few times. CDR3 in amino acids: CASSLVDRMNTEAFF. CDR3 in DNA: TGCGCCAGCAGCTTGGTAGACCGAATGAACACTGAAGCTTTCTTT. The V call is TRBV5-1, the J call TRBJ1-1; no definite D call. V lost 0 bases, J lost 0 bases, and 9 bases lay in between. Germline V gene lookup returns CDR1 SGHRS and CDR2 YFSETQ. This CDR3 has 15 amino acids.

The chain has TRBV30 and TRBJ1-5; TRBD1 aligns across 7 bases. CDR3 size: 15 residues. Germline V gives CDR1 GTSNPN, CDR2 SVGIG (reference sequence). Losses at the gene ends were 0 bases for V and 1 base for J; bases not matched to a gene: 3. CDR3 bases: TGTGCCTGGAGTGTGGGGACAGTGAGCAATCAGCCCCAGCATTTT. Translation: CAWSVGTVSNQPQHF.

The chain employs TRBV28 and TRBJ2-7; D call uncertain. Germline V gene lookup returns CDR1 MDHEN and CDR2 SYDVKM. The ends were cut back, 5 bases at V and 3 bases at J, with 8 bases in the middle. The CDR3 loop spans 12 amino acids. The CDR3 nucleotides read TGTGCCAGCAGTCGGCAGAACTACGAGCAGTACTTC. This gives the protein CASSRQNYEQYF. The whole variable domain, filled in from reference TRBV28 and TRBJ2-7, reads DVKVTQSSRYLVKRTGEKVFLECVQDMDHENMFWYRQDPGLGLRLIYFSYDVKMKEKGDIPEGYSVSREKKERFSLILESASTNQTSMYLCASSRQNYEQYFGPGTRLTVT.

This chain uses TRBV5-6 with TRBJ2-1, with 10 bases aligning to TRBD2. V lost 3 bases, J lost 6 bases, and 12 bases stayed unmatched. The CDR3 runs to 17 residues. CDR1 SGHDT and CDR2 YYEEEE come from the germline V gene. In DNA, the CDR3 is TGTGCCAGCAGCTCCCTTGTGTCTAGCGGGGGAGGCAATGAGCAGTTCTTC. This encodes CASSSLVSSGGGNEQFF.

As regards this clone: The same CDR3 can be traced to other DNA sequences in this sample. The chain combines TRBV6-6 with TRBJ2-3; D gene unclear. CDR1 is MNHNY and CDR2 is SVGAGI in the germline V gene (reference sequence). The ends were cut back, 3 bases at V and 1 base at J, with 5 bases in the middle. This CDR3 has 13 amino acids. CDR3 coding DNA: TGTGCCAGCAGTTATCCCGGCACAGATACGCAGTATTTT. Protein sequence: CASSYPGTDTQYF.

The chain joins TRBV14 to TRBJ2-3, with TRBD2 matching 8 bases. The CDR3 contains 16 residues. Germline-derived CDR1 and CDR2 are SGHDN and FVKESK. V trimming: 4 bases; J trimming: 3 bases; junction bases outside the gene matches: 9. CDR3 amino acids: CASSLSGAIRTDTQYF. The CDR3 nucleotides are TGTGCCAGCAGCCTTAGCGGGGCGATTAGGACAGATACGCAGTATTTT.